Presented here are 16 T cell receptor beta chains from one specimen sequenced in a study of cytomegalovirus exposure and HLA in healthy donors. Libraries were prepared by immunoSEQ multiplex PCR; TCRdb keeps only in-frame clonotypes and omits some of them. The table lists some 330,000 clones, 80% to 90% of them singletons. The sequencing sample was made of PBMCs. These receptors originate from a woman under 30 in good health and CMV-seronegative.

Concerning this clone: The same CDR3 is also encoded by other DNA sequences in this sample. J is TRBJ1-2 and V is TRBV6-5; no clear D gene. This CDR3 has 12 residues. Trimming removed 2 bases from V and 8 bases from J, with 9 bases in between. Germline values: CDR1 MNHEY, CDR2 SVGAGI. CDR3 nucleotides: TGTGCCAGCAGTTACGGAGGGTACGGCTACACCTTC. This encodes CASSYGGYGYTF.

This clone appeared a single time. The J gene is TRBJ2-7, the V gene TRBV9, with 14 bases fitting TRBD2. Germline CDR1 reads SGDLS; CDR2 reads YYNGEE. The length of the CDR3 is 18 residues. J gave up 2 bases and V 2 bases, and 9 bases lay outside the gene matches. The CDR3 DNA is TGTGCCAGCAGCGTTGGGACTAGCGGGAGTCGGGTTCCCTACGAGCAGTACTTC. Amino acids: CASSVGTSGSRVPYEQYF.

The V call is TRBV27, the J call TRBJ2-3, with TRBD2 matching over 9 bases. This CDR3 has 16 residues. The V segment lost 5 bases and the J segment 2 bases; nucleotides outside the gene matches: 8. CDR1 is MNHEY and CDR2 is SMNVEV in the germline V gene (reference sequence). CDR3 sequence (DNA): TGTGCCAGCAGTATCCTTAGCGGGAGTTCCACAGATACGCAGTATTTT. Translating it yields CASSILSGSSTDTQYF.

CDR3 region: CASSPETGRRETQYF. For the CDR3, the DNA is TGTGCCAGCAGTCCAGAGACAGGGCGTCGGGAGACCCAGTACTTC. V gene TRBV28 combines with J gene TRBJ2-5; 7 bases fit TRBD1. Per the germline V gene, CDR1 is MDHEN and CDR2 is SYDVKM. The CDR3 totals 15 residues. With 5 bases clipped from V and 5 bases from J, the junction kept 11 bases outside the gene matches. Full variable domain (outside the CDR3, taken from reference TRBV28 and TRBJ2-5): DVKVTQSSRYLVKRTGEKVFLECVQDMDHENMFWYRQDPGLGLRLIYFSYDVKMKEKGDIPEGYSVSREKKERFSLILESASTNQTSMYLCASSPETGRRETQYFGPGTRLLVL.

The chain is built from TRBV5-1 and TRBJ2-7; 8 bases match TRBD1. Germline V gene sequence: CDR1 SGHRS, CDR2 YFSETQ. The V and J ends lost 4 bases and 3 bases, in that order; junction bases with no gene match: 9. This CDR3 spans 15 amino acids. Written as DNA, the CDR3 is TGCGCCAGCAGCCTAGGACAGGGAGGATACTACGAGCAGTACTTC. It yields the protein CASSLGQGGYYEQYF.

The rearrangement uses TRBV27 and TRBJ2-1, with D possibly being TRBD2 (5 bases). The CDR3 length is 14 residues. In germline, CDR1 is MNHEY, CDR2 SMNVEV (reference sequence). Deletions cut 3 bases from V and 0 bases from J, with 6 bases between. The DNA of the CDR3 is TGTGCCAGCAGTTTGACTATCTCCTACAATGAGCAGTTCTTC. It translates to CASSLTISYNEQFF.

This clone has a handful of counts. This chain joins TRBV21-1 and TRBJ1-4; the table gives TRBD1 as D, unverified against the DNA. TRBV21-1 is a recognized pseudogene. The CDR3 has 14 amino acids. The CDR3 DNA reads TGTGCCAGCCGCCCCAGGGATAGGAATGAAAAACTGTTTTTT. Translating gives CASRPRDRNEKLFF.

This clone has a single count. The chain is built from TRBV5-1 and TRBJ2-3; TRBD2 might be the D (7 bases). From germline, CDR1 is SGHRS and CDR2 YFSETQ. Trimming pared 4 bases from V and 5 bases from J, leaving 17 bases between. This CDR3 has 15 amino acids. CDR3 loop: CASSPGGGGEDTQYF. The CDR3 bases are TGCGCCAGCAGCCCCGGAGGGGGAGGGGAAGATACGCAGTATTTT.

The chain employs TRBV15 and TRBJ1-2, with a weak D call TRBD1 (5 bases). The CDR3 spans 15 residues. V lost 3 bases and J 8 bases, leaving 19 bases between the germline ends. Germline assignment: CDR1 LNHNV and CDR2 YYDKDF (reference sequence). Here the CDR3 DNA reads TGTGCCACCAGCAGCACAGGAGTCCGATGGGAAGGCTACACCTTC. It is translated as CATSSTGVRWEGYTF.

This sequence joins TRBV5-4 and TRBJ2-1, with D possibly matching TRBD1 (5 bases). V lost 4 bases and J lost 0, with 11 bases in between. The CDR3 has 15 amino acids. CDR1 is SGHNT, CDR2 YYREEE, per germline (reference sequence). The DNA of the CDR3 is TGTGCCAGCAGCACAGGACCGAGCTCCTACAATGAGCAGTTCTTC. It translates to CASSTGPSSYNEQFF.

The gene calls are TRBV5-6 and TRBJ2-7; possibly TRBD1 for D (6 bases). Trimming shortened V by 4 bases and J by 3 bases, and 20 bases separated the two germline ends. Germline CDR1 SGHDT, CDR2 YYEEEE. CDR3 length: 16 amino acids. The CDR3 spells CASSPTGWGQVYEQYF. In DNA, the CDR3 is TGTGCCAGCAGCCCGACCGGCTGGGGGCAAGTCTACGAGCAGTACTTC.

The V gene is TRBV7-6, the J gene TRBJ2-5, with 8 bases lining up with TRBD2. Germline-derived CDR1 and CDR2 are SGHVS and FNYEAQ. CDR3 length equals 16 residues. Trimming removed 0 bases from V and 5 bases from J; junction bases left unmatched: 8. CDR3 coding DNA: TGTGCCAGCAGCTTAGCCGAGAGCGGGAGTCCCGAGACCCAGTACTTC. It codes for CASSLAESGSPETQYF.

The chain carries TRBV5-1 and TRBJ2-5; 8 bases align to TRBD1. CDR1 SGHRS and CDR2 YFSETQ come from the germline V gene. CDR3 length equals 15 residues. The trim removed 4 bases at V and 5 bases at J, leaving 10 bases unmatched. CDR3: CASSPDRGWGETQYF. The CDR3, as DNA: TGCGCCAGCAGCCCCGACAGGGGATGGGGCGAGACCCAGTACTTC. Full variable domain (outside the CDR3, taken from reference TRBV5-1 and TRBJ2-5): KAGVTQTPRYLIKTRGQQVTLSCSPISGHRSVSWYQQTPGQGLQFLFEYFSETQRNKGNFPGRFSGRQFSNSRSEMNVSTLELGDSALYLCASSPDRGWGETQYFGPGTRLLVL.

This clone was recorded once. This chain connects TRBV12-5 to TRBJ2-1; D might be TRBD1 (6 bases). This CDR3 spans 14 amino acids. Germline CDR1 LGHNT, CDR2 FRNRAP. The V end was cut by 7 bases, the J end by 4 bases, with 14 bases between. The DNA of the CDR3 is TGTGCTAGTGCGACCCGGGACACTTACAATGAGCAGTTCTTC. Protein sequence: CASATRDTYNEQFF.

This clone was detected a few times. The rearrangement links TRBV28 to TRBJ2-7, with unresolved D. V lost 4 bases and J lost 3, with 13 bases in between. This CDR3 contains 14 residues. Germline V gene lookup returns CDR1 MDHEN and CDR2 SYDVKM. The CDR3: CASSSWIAFYEQYF. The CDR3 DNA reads TGTGCCAGCAGTTCTTGGATAGCCTTCTACGAGCAGTACTTC.

CDR3 residues: CASSSSTGSNEKLFF. DNA of the CDR3: TGTGCCAGCAGCTCCTCGACAGGGAGCAATGAAAAACTGTTTTTT. J is TRBJ1-4 and V is TRBV11-2; 7 nucleotides line up with TRBD1. There are 15 residues in the CDR3. V was pared by 4 bases and J by 5 bases, with 7 bases of the junction left unmatched. CDR1 SGHAT and CDR2 FQNNGV come from the germline V gene.